This T cell receptor beta chain is from a study of metastatic and nonmetastatic thyroid tumors (dated by TCRdb to 2018 to 2021). In terms of the full investigation: Repertoires from peripheral blood and from tumor or nodule tissue samples of malignant and benign thyroid patients were compared.

Libraries came from PCR. The run used an Illumina HiSeq 4000. High-throughput sequencing was used to profile the TCR beta-chain CDR3 region of each patient. Processing in the source paper ran as follows. CDR3 differences across clinicopathological groups were used to build a classifier for discriminating distant-metastatic papillary thyroid cancer patients. The Shannon index was used to measure repertoire diversity, and the Morisita-Horn index was used to measure how similar tumor and blood repertoires were. Clones were called with MiXCR by TCRdb after fastp trimmed the public reads at Q25, and only in-frame beta chains were retained. The V and J calls shown here were made by TCRdb, not taken from the authors' results. This sample has around 6,400 clones in its table, and about a sixth of those were observed once. The ten largest clonotypes hold 11% of the sample. Results and caveats for the whole study, not just this receptor: In both blood and tumor samples, malignant tumors were reported to have significantly higher TCR beta diversity than benign nodules.

The CDR3 numbers 15 residues from cysteine through phenylalanine. The only DNA kept is the CDR3, 45 bases in frame from the first base. The CDR1 and CDR2 encoded by the germline V gene are SGDLS and YYNGEE. No patient had received any treatment before thyroid surgery. Using T-cell receptor beta sequencing, the researchers looked back retrospectively at clinical samples from patients, gathered between about 2012 and 2018. This clone appeared many times. The antigen this receptor binds is unknown. One end of the junction fails to match germline, which may point to a read error. Other DNA sequences in this sample translate to the same CDR3.

The rearranged segments are TRBV9 and TRBJ2-6; the D call is tentative, TRBD1 or TRBD2, as each matches 7 bases. Sequencing was done on a sample of tumor tissue. This receptor was obtained from a male donor with papillary thyroid cancer or a benign thyroid nodule (not recorded which). Some clones in this sample may be carry-over from other donors' samples. The CDR3 region reads CASTQGGLGANVLTF. The nucleotide sequence is TGTGCCAGCACCCAGGGGGGGCTCGGGGCTAACGTCCTGACTTTC. Reference TRBV9 and TRBJ2-6 genes cover what lies past the CDR3, so the full variable domain is DSGVTQTPKHLITATGQRVTLRCSPRSGDLSVYWYQQSLDQGLQFLIQYYNGEERAKGNILERFSAQQFPDLHSELNLSSLELGDSALYFCASTQGGLGANVLTFGAGSRLTVL.